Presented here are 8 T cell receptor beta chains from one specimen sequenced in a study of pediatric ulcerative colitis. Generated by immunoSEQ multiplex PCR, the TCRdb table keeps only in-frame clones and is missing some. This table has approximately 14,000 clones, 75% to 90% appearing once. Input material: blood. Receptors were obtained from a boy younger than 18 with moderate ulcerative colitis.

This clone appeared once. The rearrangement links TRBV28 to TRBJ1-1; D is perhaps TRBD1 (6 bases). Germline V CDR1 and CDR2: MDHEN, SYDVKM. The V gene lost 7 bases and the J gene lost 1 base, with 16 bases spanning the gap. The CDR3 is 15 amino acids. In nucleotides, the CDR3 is TGTGCCAGCAATTTCGGCGTGACAGGGAACACTGAAGCTTTCTTT. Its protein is CASNFGVTGNTEAFF. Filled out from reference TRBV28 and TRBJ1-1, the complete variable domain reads DVKVTQSSRYLVKRTGEKVFLECVQDMDHENMFWYRQDPGLGLRLIYFSYDVKMKEKGDIPEGYSVSREKKERFSLILESASTNQTSMYLCASNFGVTGNTEAFFGQGTRLTVV.

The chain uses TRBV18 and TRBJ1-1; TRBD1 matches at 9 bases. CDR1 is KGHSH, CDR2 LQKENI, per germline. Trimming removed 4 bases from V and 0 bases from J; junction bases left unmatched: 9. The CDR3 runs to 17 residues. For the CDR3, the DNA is TGTGCCAGCTCACGGGGACAGGGAATGGGGATGAACACTGAAGCTTTCTTT. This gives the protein CASSRGQGMGMNTEAFF. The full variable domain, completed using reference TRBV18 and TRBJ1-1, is NAGVMQNPRHLVRRRGQEARLRCSPMKGHSHVYWYRQLPEEGLKFMVYLQKENIIDESGMPKERFSAEFPKEGPSILRIQQVVRGDSAAYFCASSRGQGMGMNTEAFFGQGTRLTVV.

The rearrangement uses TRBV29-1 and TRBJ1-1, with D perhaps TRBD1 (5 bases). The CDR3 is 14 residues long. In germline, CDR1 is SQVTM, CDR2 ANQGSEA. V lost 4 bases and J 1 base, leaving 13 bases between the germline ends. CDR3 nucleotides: TGCAGCGTTGCCGCCAGGGTTCAGAACACTGAAGCTTTCTTT. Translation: CSVAARVQNTEAFF.

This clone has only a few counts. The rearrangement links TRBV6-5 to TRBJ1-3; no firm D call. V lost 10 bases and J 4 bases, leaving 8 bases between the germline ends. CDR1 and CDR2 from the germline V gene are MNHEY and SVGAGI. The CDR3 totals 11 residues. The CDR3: CAIQSGNTIYF. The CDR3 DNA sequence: TGTGCCATACAGTCGGGAAACACCATATATTTT.

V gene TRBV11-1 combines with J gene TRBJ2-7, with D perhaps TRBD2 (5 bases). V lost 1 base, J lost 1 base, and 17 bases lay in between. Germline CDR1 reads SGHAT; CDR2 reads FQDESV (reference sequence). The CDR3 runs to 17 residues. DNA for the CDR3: TGTGCCAGCAGCTTAGGATGGTCGAGCGGCCTTTCCTACGAGCAGTACTTC. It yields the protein CASSLGWSSGLSYEQYF.

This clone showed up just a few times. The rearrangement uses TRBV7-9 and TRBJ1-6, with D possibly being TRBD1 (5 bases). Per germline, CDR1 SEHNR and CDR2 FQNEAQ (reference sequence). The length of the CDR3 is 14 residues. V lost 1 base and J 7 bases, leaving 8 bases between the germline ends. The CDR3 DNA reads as TGTGCCAGCAGCTTAGTGGCAGGGAATTCACCCCTCCACTTT. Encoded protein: CASSLVAGNSPLHF. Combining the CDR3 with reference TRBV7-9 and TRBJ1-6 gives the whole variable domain DTGVSQNPRHKITKRGQNVTFRCDPISEHNRLYWYRQTLGQGPEFLTYFQNEAQLEKSRLLSDRFSAERPKGSFSTLEIQRTEQGDSAMYLCASSLVAGNSPLHFGNGTRLTVT.

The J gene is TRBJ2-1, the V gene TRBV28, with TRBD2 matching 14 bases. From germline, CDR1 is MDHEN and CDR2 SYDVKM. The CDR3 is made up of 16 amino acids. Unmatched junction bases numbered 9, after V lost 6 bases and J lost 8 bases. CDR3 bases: TGTGCCAGCAGCCCCGGGGGACTAGCGGGAGCGTATGAGCAGTTCTTC. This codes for CASSPGGLAGAYEQFF.

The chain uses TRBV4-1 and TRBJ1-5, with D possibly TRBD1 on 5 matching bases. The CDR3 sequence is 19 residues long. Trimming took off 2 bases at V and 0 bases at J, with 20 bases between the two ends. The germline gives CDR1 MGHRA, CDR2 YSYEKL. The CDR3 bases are TGCGCCAGCAGCCAAAGAATAAAGGAGACAGCATATAGCAATCAGCCCCAGCATTTT. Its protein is CASSQRIKETAYSNQPQHF.